The 20 T cell receptor beta chains reported below all come from one sample, sequenced in a study of a mutant IDH1 vaccine in newly diagnosed glioma. Antigens for these TCRs are unknown. Assay: immunoSEQ multiplex PCR; the TCRdb copy retains only in-frame clones and omits some. The sample includes about 64,000 clones, roughly 84% seen only once; the top ten take roughly 9.5%. Described time point: week 11, during vaccination. Every single dose of the vaccine, 300 ug of mutant IDH1 20-mer peptide, came with topical imiquimod. This specimen was PBMCs, taken from a glioma patient whose treatment included an IDH1 peptide vaccine. These receptors came from a woman aged 45-65 years with glioma.

As concerns this clone: Within the sample, other DNA sequences also encode this same CDR3. This chain joins TRBV6-1 and TRBJ2-7; no clear D. Germline V gives CDR1 MNHNS, CDR2 SASEGT. V gave up 4 bases and J gave up 3 bases, with 10 bases separating them. The CDR3 consists of 13 residues. This CDR3 reads CASSAGGGYEQYF. CDR3 coding DNA: TGTGCCAGCAGTGCAGGCGGCGGCTACGAGCAGTACTTC.

The chain has TRBV7-9 and TRBJ1-1; D remains ambiguous. The V gene's germline CDR1 is SEHNR and CDR2 FQNEAQ (reference sequence). V was clipped by 0 bases and J by 1 base, with 9 bases between them. CDR3 length: 15 amino acids. The CDR3 sequence: CASSLAGPGNTEAFF. In nucleotides, the CDR3 is TGTGCCAGCAGCTTAGCCGGACCGGGGAACACTGAAGCTTTCTTT.

The chain combines TRBV30 with TRBJ2-7; perhaps D is TRBD1 or TRBD2 (5 bases each). The germline V and J ends were trimmed by 0 bases and 9 bases, with 12 bases remaining between them. There are 12 residues in the CDR3. Germline V lookup: CDR1 GTSNPN, CDR2 SVGIG (reference sequence). CDR3 loop: CAWSVLGRLQYF. The CDR3 coding sequence is TGTGCCTGGAGTGTACTGGGACGGCTGCAGTACTTC.

The J gene is TRBJ1-5, the V gene TRBV5-6; D unclear. The V gene lost 0 bases and the J gene lost 4 bases, with 5 bases spanning the gap. This CDR3 has 13 amino acids. Germline lookup yields CDR1 SGHDT and CDR2 YYEEEE. The DNA of the CDR3 is TGTGCCAGCAGCTTGGCTTTAAATCAGCCCCAGCATTTT. Its translation is CASSLALNQPQHF.

The chain is built from TRBV5-1 and TRBJ2-2; 9 bases align to TRBD1. The CDR3 totals 16 residues. CDR1 SGHRS and CDR2 YFSETQ come from the germline V gene. V gave up 4 bases and J gave up 0 bases; unmatched junction bases: 4. Written as DNA, the CDR3 is TGCGCCAGCAGCGTAACAGGGGGCGCGAACACCGGGGAGCTGTTTTTT. This translates into CASSVTGGANTGELFF.

This rearrangement joins TRBV27 to TRBJ1-2, with TRBD1 identical over 10 bases. Germline assignment: CDR1 MNHEY and CDR2 SMNVEV (reference sequence). This CDR3 has 15 amino acids. V lost 5 bases to trimming and J lost 3 bases; unmatched junction nucleotides: 6. The CDR3 loop is CASSPLTGGHYGYTF. CDR3 sequence (DNA): TGTGCCAGCAGTCCATTGACAGGGGGCCACTATGGCTACACCTTC.

The CDR3 bases are TGTGCCAGCAGCCGGGGGGTGGATTCACCCCTCCACTTT. It yields the protein CASSRGVDSPLHF. The gene calls are TRBV14 and TRBJ1-6; D may be TRBD1 (5 bases). V lost 4 bases to trimming and J lost 8 bases, with 9 bases between them. Germline V gene sequence: CDR1 SGHDN, CDR2 FVKESK. The CDR3 length is 13 residues.

The gene calls are TRBV6-5 and TRBJ1-6; D is unresolved. CDR3 length: 15 amino acids. CDR1 is MNHEY, CDR2 SVGAGI, per germline. The V end lost 5 bases, the J end lost 0 bases, and 8 bases lay between the germline ends. Here the CDR3 reads CASSQKSSYNSPLHF. The CDR3 region has the DNA TGTGCCAGCAGTCAGAAAAGCTCCTATAATTCACCCCTCCACTTT.

The chain employs TRBV10-3 and TRBJ1-1; D perhaps matches TRBD1 (6 bases). CDR3 length: 14 amino acids. CDR1 ENHRY and CDR2 SYGVKD come from the germline V gene. The ends were cut back, 10 bases at V and 0 bases at J, with 15 bases in the middle. Here the CDR3 DNA reads TGTGCCACCTCTAACAGGGCCGTGAACACTGAAGCTTTCTTT. The encoded protein is CATSNRAVNTEAFF.

V usage is TRBV19 and J usage is TRBJ1-1; D remains ambiguous. CDR1 is LNHDA, CDR2 SQIVND, per germline (reference sequence). CDR3 size: 13 residues. V dropped 3 bases and J dropped 0 bases, with 5 bases sitting between them. The CDR3 sequence is CASSIGMNTEAFF. The CDR3 DNA reads as TGTGCCAGTAGTATCGGCATGAACACTGAAGCTTTCTTT.

This chain joins TRBV18 and TRBJ1-3, with 7 bases identical to TRBD1. V lost 2 bases, J lost 2 bases, and 6 bases stayed unmatched. There are 16 residues in the CDR3. CDR1 KGHSH and CDR2 LQKENI come from the germline V gene. The CDR3 nucleotides are TGTGCCAGCTCACCATCCTCAGGGGGGACTGGAAACACCATATATTTT. Amino acids: CASSPSSGGTGNTIYF. The full variable domain, rest sourced from reference TRBV18 and TRBJ1-3, is NAGVMQNPRHLVRRRGQEARLRCSPMKGHSHVYWYRQLPEEGLKFMVYLQKENIIDESGMPKERFSAEFPKEGPSILRIQQVVRGDSAAYFCASSPSSGGTGNTIYFGEGSWLTVV.

The chain has TRBV6-5 and TRBJ1-3; perhaps TRBD1 as D (6 bases). The CDR3 is made up of 15 amino acids. CDR1 is MNHEY, CDR2 SVGAGI, per germline. The V and J ends lost 0 bases and 4 bases respectively, with 10 bases between them. Here the CDR3 DNA reads TGTGCCAGCAGTTACTCGTGGACAGACGGAAACACCATATATTTT. Translated, it gives CASSYSWTDGNTIYF.

The gene calls are TRBV11-2 and TRBJ2-5; the match to TRBD1 covers 11 bases. Germline assignment: CDR1 SGHAT and CDR2 FQNNGV. V gave up 6 bases and J gave up 4 bases; unmatched junction bases: 7. The CDR3 extends over 15 amino acids. The CDR3 reads CASSSGTGGAETQYF. CDR3 DNA: TGTGCCAGCAGTTCGGGGACAGGGGGAGCAGAGACCCAGTACTTC.

J is TRBJ1-6 and V is TRBV14; 10 positions agree with TRBD1. The CDR3 length is 15 residues. V trimming: 4 bases; J trimming: 10 bases; junction bases outside the gene matches: 7. Germline V gene lookup returns CDR1 SGHDN and CDR2 FVKESK. In DNA, the CDR3 is TGTGCCAGCAGCCGGTGGACAGGGGGGAGATCACCCCTCCACTTT. Translated: CASSRWTGGRSPLHF.

The V and J genes are TRBV7-6 and TRBJ2-3, with D uncertain. Per the germline V gene, CDR1 is SGHVS and CDR2 is FNYEAQ. The ends were cut back, 6 bases at V and 0 bases at J, with 13 bases in the middle. There are 15 residues in the CDR3. DNA for the CDR3: TGTGCCAGCAGTTTCTCAGGATCTAGCACAGATACGCAGTATTTT. Its protein is CASSFSGSSTDTQYF.

As to this clone: Other DNA sequences within the sample encode an identical CDR3. This CDR3 is CASSLQGGTDTQYF. In DNA, the CDR3 is TGTGCCAGCAGTCTTCAGGGGGGGACAGATACGCAGTATTTT. The gene calls are TRBV27 and TRBJ2-3, with D perhaps TRBD1 or TRBD2 (7 bases each). This CDR3 has 14 residues. V was clipped by 5 bases and J by 3 bases, with 12 bases between them. Germline CDR1 is MNHEY and CDR2 is SMNVEV (reference sequence).

The V call is TRBV11-3, the J call TRBJ1-1; D uncertain. The germline gives CDR1 SGHNT, CDR2 YENEEA. V gave up 0 bases and J gave up 1 base, with 3 bases separating them. The CDR3 contains 13 residues. CDR3 in DNA: TGTGCCAGCAGCTTAGACCCGAACACTGAAGCTTTCTTT. Translated: CASSLDPNTEAFF.

This chain connects TRBV30 to TRBJ2-3; D possibly corresponds to TRBD2 (5 bases). The CDR3 runs 14 residues. CDR1 and CDR2 from the germline V gene are GTSNPN and SVGIG (reference sequence). V was cut by 0 bases and J by 3 bases, with 10 bases left in between. The CDR3 protein is CAWSVLGSTDTQYF. The CDR3 DNA reads TGTGCCTGGAGTGTACTAGGGTCTACAGATACGCAGTATTTT.

The chain employs TRBV2 and TRBJ2-2; D might be TRBD2 (7 bases). The V gene's germline CDR1 is SNHLY and CDR2 FYNNEI. The V and J ends lost 8 bases and 4 bases respectively, with 17 bases between them. This CDR3 region has 15 residues. The CDR3 sequence is CASFRGTTFTGELFF. The DNA of the CDR3 is TGTGCCAGCTTTAGGGGGACTACCTTCACCGGGGAGCTGTTTTTT. Looking up the rest from reference TRBV2 and TRBJ2-2 gives the full variable domain: EPEVTQTPSHQVTQMGQEVILRCVPISNHLYFYWYRQILGQKVEFLVSFYNNEISEKSEIFDDQFSVERPDGSNFTLKIRSTKLEDSAMYFCASFRGTTFTGELFFGEGSRLTVL.

This chain links TRBV5-1 with TRBJ2-3; no clear D gene. Germline values: CDR1 SGHRS, CDR2 YFSETQ. CDR3 length: 13 residues. V lost 4 bases to trimming and J lost 3 bases, with 9 bases between them. This chain's CDR3 is CASSSLGTDTQYF. The CDR3 nucleotides read TGCGCCAGCAGCAGTTTAGGAACAGATACGCAGTATTTT.